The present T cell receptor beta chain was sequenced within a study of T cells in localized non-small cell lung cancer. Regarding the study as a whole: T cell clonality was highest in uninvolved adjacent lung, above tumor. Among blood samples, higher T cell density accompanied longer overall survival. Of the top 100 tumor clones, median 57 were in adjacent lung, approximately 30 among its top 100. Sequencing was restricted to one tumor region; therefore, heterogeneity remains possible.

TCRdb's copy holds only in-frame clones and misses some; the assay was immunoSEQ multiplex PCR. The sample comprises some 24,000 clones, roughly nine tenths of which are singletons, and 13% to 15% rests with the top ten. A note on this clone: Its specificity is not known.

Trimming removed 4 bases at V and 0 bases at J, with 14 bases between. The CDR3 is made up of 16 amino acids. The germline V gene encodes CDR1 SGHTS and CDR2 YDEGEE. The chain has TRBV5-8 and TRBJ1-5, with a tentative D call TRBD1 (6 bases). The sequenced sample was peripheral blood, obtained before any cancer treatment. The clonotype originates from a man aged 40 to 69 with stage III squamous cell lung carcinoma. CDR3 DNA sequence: TGTGCCAGCAGCACAGACAGGAATTATAGCAATCAGCCCCAGCATTTT. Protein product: CASSTDRNYSNQPQHF.